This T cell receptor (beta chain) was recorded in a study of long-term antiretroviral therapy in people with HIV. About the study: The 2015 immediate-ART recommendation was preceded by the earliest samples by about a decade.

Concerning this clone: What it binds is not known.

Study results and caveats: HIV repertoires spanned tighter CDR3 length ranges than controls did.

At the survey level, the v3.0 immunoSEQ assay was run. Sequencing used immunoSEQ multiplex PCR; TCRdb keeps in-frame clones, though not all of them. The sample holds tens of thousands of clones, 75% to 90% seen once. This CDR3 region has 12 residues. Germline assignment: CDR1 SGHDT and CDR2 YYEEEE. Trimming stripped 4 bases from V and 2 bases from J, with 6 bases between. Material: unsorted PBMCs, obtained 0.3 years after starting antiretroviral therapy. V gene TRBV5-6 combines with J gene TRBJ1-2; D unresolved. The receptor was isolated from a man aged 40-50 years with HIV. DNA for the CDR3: TGTGCCAGCAGCGGCCAGAACTATGGCTACACCTTC. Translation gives CASSGQNYGYTF.